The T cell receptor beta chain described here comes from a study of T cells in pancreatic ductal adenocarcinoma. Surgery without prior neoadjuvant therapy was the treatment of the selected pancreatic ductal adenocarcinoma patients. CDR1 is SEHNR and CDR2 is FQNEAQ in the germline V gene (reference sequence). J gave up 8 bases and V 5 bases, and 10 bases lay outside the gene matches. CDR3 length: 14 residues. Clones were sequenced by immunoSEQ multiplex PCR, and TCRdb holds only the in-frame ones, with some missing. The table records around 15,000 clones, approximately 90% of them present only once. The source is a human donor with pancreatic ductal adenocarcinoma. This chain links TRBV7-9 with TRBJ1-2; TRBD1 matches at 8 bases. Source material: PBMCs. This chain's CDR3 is CASSPSDRGRGYTF. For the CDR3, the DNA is TGTGCCAGCAGCCCCTCCGACAGGGGCCGAGGCTACACCTTC.